The sequence of this T cell receptor (beta chain) was determined in a study of blood T cell repertoires in COVID-19. Before they entered the study, exposed participants had met a COVID-19 case within 2 weeks. In the original workflow: Amplification of reference gene primers provided the estimated nucleated cell counts. Produced via immunoSEQ multiplex PCR; TCRdb's table is partial and in-frame only. Clonal size and the V and J genes are those of that table, whereas D and trimming came from the DNA. The sample records about 320,000 clones, more than 90% being singletons. CDR1 and CDR2 (germline): SGDLS, YYNGEE. This CDR3 has 15 residues. V was clipped by 2 bases and J by 4 bases; unmatched bases: 5.

This receptor was obtained from a woman aged 30 to 39 who had been exposed to COVID-19. Material: PBMCs or T cells enriched from blood (not recorded which). This chain joins TRBV9 and TRBJ2-5, with 10 nucleotides matching TRBD2. This CDR3 reads CASSVSGGGRETQYF. CDR3 DNA sequence: TGTGCCAGCAGCGTCAGCGGGGGGGGACGAGAGACCCAGTACTTC.